Below are 2 T cell receptor beta chains sequenced from a single sample in a study of identical twins. TCRdb re-called the 5' RACE reads with MiXCR, one entry per CDR3 protein. The repertoire holds a few hundred thousand distinct CDR3 sequences, with roughly 9% as singletons. These data were also filed under a second study, of yellow fever vaccine responses in identical twins.

The sample was CD8+ T cells sorted from blood. The receptor set was obtained from a woman aged 18-30 years in good health.

The chain has TRBV27 and TRBJ2-7, with 9 bases lining up with TRBD2. CDR1 MNHEY and CDR2 SMNVEV come from the germline V gene (reference sequence). Trimming at V came to 6 bases and at J to 3 bases, leaving 9 bases not matched to a gene. The CDR3 has 15 residues. The CDR3 coding sequence is TGTGCCAGCAGGGCGGGAGCGGGGGGCTTCTACGAGCAGTACTTC. Amino acid sequence: CASRAGAGGFYEQYF.

The sample holds many counts of this clonotype. The gene calls are TRBV7-9 and TRBJ2-2; 7 bases are a match to TRBD2. This CDR3 has 14 amino acids. After removal of 0 bases from V and 6 bases from J, the junction contained 1 base not matched to a gene. Germline-derived CDR1 and CDR2 are SEHNR and FQNEAQ (reference sequence). In DNA, the CDR3 is TGTGCCAGCAGCTTAGCGACTAGCCCCGGGGAGCTGTTTTTT. This codes for CASSLATSPGELFF.